This TCR beta chain emerged from a study of graft-versus-host responses after intestinal transplantation. Points from the study as a whole: GvH clone levels peaked in circulation, and this peak was associated with early post-transplant HvG declines.

V lost 1 base and J 2 bases, leaving 6 bases between the germline ends. The CDR3 runs 13 residues. Germline-derived CDR1 and CDR2 are SGHVS and FQNEAQ. The table came from immunoSEQ multiplex PCR; TCRdb's copy has only in-frame clones and leaves some out. The table shows some 10,000 clones, with 80% to 95% occurring only once. Remarks on this clone: Its specificity is unknown.

This TCR was recovered from a human patient who received an intestinal transplant, so some T cells may come from the graft donor. Sequenced material: PBMCs, taken about 70 days after transplant. The chain has TRBV7-8 and TRBJ2-7; the D gene could be TRBD1 or TRBD2 (5 bases each). The CDR3 reads CASSLGDPYEQYF. The CDR3 DNA reads TGTGCCAGCAGCTTAGGGGACCCCTACGAGCAGTACTTC.